The clone carrying this TCR beta chain was counted many times. The CDR3 sequence is 15 residues long. J was trimmed by 3 bases and V by 4 bases; bases with no gene match: 3. Germline CDR1 is KGHDR and CDR2 is SFDVKD. This specimen comes from a study of patients and donors after allogeneic stem cell transplantation. MiXCR, applied by TCRdb to the RT-PCR reads, yields one record per CDR3 protein. The sample yields some 880,000 distinct CDR3 sequences, roughly 18% seen once. This receptor was identified in a human donor who was either an allogeneic HSCT recipient or a stem cell or donor lymphocyte infusion donor (not recorded which). It is not recorded whose cells these are; they may come from a transplant donor. The specimen sequenced was blood, either unsorted or a sorted T cell fraction (not recorded which). This rearrangement joins TRBV24-1 to TRBJ2-3; 10 bases agree with TRBD1. CDR3 nucleotide sequence: TGTGCCACCAGTGACCGGGACAGGGGAACAGATACGCAGTATTTT. This encodes CATSDRDRGTDTQYF.